A single sample is the source of the 5 T cell receptor beta chains below, sequenced in a study of T cells in women clearing cervical HPV infection. Clones were read by immunoSEQ multiplex PCR, and TCRdb kept only the in-frame ones, dropping some. The listing contains 30,000 or so clones. Specimen: blood buffy coat. The receptors were sampled from a woman aged 18-70 years with a cervical HPV16 infection that either progressed to CIN3+ or cleared (not recorded which).

On this clone: The read ends 3 residues before the CDR3 terminus; that terminus is restored from the germline J gene. The genes are TRBV2 and TRBJ2-2; 7 nucleotides align to TRBD1. The V gene's germline CDR1 is SNHLY and CDR2 FYNNEI. This CDR3 spans 14 amino acids. The junction had 5 bases not matched to a gene; V was cut back by 4 bases and J by 6 bases. Incomplete CDR3 DNA: TGTGCCAGCAGTGCCCTGGACAGGCCCGGGGAG. Its protein is CASSALDRPGE. The whole CDR3 protein is CASSALDRPGELFF.

On this clone: The sequence runs out 3 residues before the end of the CDR3; the remainder is reconstructed from the germline J gene. V and J are TRBV20-1 and TRBJ2-1; 9 bases are shared with TRBD2. The CDR3 spans 15 residues. The V gene's germline CDR1 is DFQATT and CDR2 SNEGSKA (reference sequence). With V trimmed by 3 bases and J by 3 bases, 6 bases remained unmatched. The covered CDR3 bases are TGCAGTGCTAGGGATCCGACTAGCGGCTACAATGAG. This codes for CSARDPTSGYNE. The whole CDR3 sequence is CSARDPTSGYNEQFF.

Worth noting for this clone: Read sequence stops 3 residues before the CDR3 end, and the germline J gene provides the missing end. V usage is TRBV2 and J usage is TRBJ2-1; 7 bases map to TRBD1. V lost 6 bases to trimming and J lost 8 bases; unmatched junction nucleotides: 16. The CDR3 spans 16 residues. From germline, CDR1 is SNHLY and CDR2 FYNNEI. Here the CDR3 reads CASRDLLKGAGDEQFF. Partial CDR3 DNA: TGTGCCAGCAGGGACCTTTTAAAGGGGGCTGGGGATGAG.

About this clone: The missing CDR3 end, 3 residues past where the read stops, is filled in from the germline J gene. This chain uses TRBV7-9 with TRBJ1-2; D not resolved. Germline CDR1 is SEHNR and CDR2 is FQNEAQ (reference sequence). The V and J ends lost 5 bases and 7 bases respectively, with 8 bases between them. The CDR3 loop spans 11 amino acids. CDR3 DNA (partial): TGTGCCAGCAGCCCCAAAATTGGC. This gives the protein CASSPKIG. The whole CDR3 protein is CASSPKIGYTF.

Details on this clone: The read comes to an end 3 residues before the CDR3 does, leaving the germline J gene to fill in the end. This chain uses TRBV5-1 with TRBJ2-3; D possibly corresponds to TRBD1 (6 bases). The V gene's germline CDR1 is SGHRS and CDR2 YFSETQ. The CDR3 extends over 16 amino acids. The V and J ends lost 3 bases and 5 bases respectively, with 19 bases between them. CDR3 region: CASSSGRTAVGDTQYF. CDR3 DNA (partial): TGCGCCAGCAGCTCCGGGCGGACAGCAGTGGGAGATACG.